These 32 T cell receptor beta chains were all obtained from the same sample, sequenced in a study of radiotherapy plus CTLA-4 blockade in lung cancer. Clones were sequenced by immunoSEQ multiplex PCR, and TCRdb holds only the in-frame ones, with some missing. The data hold about 32,000 clones, with about 69% observed a single time. The input for sequencing was peripheral blood, taken from a patient treated with radiotherapy plus ipilimumab. These receptors were taken from a human donor with non-small cell lung cancer that progressed on radiotherapy plus ipilimumab.

This clone is large by share. This chain links TRBV10-3 with TRBJ2-7; D uncertain. Germline CDR1 reads ENHRY; CDR2 reads SYGVKD. CDR3 length: 12 amino acids. Trimming cost V 3 bases and J 0 bases, with 3 bases left between them. The CDR3 region is CAISDGSYEQYF. The CDR3 bases are TGTGCCATCAGTGACGGCTCCTACGAGCAGTACTTC.

This clone was picked up one time. CDR3 DNA: TGCAGCGTTGAAGGGGGCTACGAGCAGTACTTC. This encodes CSVEGGYEQYF. V usage is TRBV29-1 and J usage is TRBJ2-7; D ambiguous. Germline assignment: CDR1 SQVTM and CDR2 ANQGSEA. The V and J ends lost 1 base and 3 bases respectively, with 4 bases between them. The CDR3 length is 11 residues.

This clone has a handful of counts. J is TRBJ1-1 and V is TRBV4-2; D gene unclear. CDR1 and CDR2 (germline): LGHNA, YNFKEQ. This CDR3 has 15 amino acids. V was clipped by 1 base and J by 4 bases, with 13 bases between them. The CDR3 sequence is CASSQVTHPSTEAFF. The CDR3 region has the DNA TGTGCCAGCAGCCAAGTGACACACCCCAGCACTGAAGCTTTCTTT.

Concerning this clone itself: A junction end diverges from the germline sequence, so it may reflect a read error. V gene TRBV28 combines with J gene TRBJ2-7, with 9 bases identical to TRBD2. Per germline, CDR1 MDHEN and CDR2 SYDVKM. This CDR3 spans 14 amino acids. CDR3: CASVRGGASSEQYF. DNA for the CDR3: TGTGCCAGCGTTCGCGGGGGGGCCTCCTCCGAGCAGTACTTC.

This clone showed up just a few times. The chain links TRBV7-2 to TRBJ2-7; D possibly corresponds to TRBD2 (5 bases). The CDR3 is made up of 15 amino acids. The V and J ends lost 5 bases and 0 bases respectively, with 14 bases between them. The germline CDR1 and CDR2 sequences are SGHTA and FQGNSA. The CDR3 DNA sequence: TGTGCCAGCAGCGCGTTGGCGGGCATCTCCTACGAGCAGTACTTC. Translated, it gives CASSALAGISYEQYF.

This chain joins TRBV4-2 and TRBJ1-5; 7 nucleotides align to TRBD1. Per germline, CDR1 LGHNA and CDR2 YNFKEQ. Trimming at V came to 2 bases and at J to 4 bases, leaving 2 bases not matched to a gene. The CDR3 runs to 14 residues. Here the CDR3 DNA reads TGTGCCAGCAGCCAATCAGGGGGAAATCAGCCCCAGCATTTT. Amino acid sequence: CASSQSGGNQPQHF.

This clone has only one observation. The chain uses TRBV27 and TRBJ2-1; weak D call: TRBD2 (6 bases). Between the trimmed V and J ends, which lost 4 bases and 8 bases, there was a span of 24 bases. The CDR3 is 17 amino acids. Germline values: CDR1 MNHEY, CDR2 SMNVEV (reference sequence). The CDR3 loop reads CASSWNQLSGTSDEQFF. In DNA form, the CDR3 reads TGTGCCAGCAGTTGGAACCAACTTAGCGGAACGTCAGATGAGCAGTTCTTC.

The V call is TRBV7-3, the J call TRBJ2-3; a possible D gene is TRBD1 (5 bases). The germline V gene encodes CDR1 SGHTA and CDR2 FQGTGA. The CDR3 runs to 14 residues. Trimming removed 5 bases from V and 2 bases from J, with 11 bases in between. The CDR3 region is CASSSDSATDTQYF. The CDR3 DNA follows: TGTGCCAGCAGCAGTGACAGCGCCACAGATACGCAGTATTTT.

The CDR3 region is CASSLQGSEQYF. The CDR3 nucleotides are TGTGCCAGCAGTTTGCAGGGTTCCGAGCAGTACTTC. The chain employs TRBV27 and TRBJ2-7, with D maybe TRBD1 (5 bases). Trimming removed 3 bases at V and 6 bases at J, with 9 bases between. Germline V CDR1 and CDR2: MNHEY, SMNVEV (reference sequence). The CDR3 contains 12 residues.

The chain uses TRBV6-1 and TRBJ1-2; 7 bases fit TRBD1. Germline CDR1 is MNHNS and CDR2 is SASEGT. Unmatched junction bases numbered 1, after V lost 8 bases and J lost 4 bases. This CDR3 has 11 amino acids. CDR3 sequence (DNA): TGTGCCAGCCAGGGGGGCTATGGCTACACCTTC. Encoded protein: CASQGGYGYTF.

This clone was seen more than once but under ten times. The chain joins TRBV4-3 to TRBJ2-5; D is perhaps TRBD1 or TRBD2 (5 bases each). The assigned J gene may be wrong: the sequence end matches TRBJ2-7 better. Germline V gene lookup returns CDR1 LGHNA and CDR2 YSLEER. The CDR3 extends over 12 amino acids. DNA of the CDR3: TGCGCCAGCAGCGACGGGACCCACGAGCAGTACTTC. Translated, it gives CASSDGTHEQYF.

This chain connects TRBV11-3 to TRBJ2-2, with D tentatively TRBD1 (6 bases). The germline V gene has CDR1 SGHNT and CDR2 YENEEA. This CDR3 is 14 amino acids long. V lost 5 bases, J lost 2 bases, and 9 bases lay in between. CDR3 in amino acids: CASSTDSNTGELFF. The CDR3 DNA follows: TGTGCCAGCAGCACGGACAGTAACACCGGGGAGCTGTTTTTT. Full variable domain (remainder filled in from reference TRBV11-3 and TRBJ2-2): EAGVVQSPRYKIIEKKQPVAFWCNPISGHNTLYWYLQNLGQGPELLIRYENEEAVDDSQLPKDRFSAERLKGVDSTLKIQPAELGDSAVYLCASSTDSNTGELFFGEGSRLTVL.

The rearrangement uses TRBV18 and TRBJ2-2, with TRBD2 identical over 7 bases. The germline CDR1 and CDR2 sequences are KGHSH and LQKENI. V lost 2 bases to trimming and J lost 2 bases; unmatched junction nucleotides: 8. The CDR3 is 17 residues long. CDR3 residues: CASSPKGSGTNTGELFF. The DNA of the CDR3 is TGTGCCAGCTCACCAAAAGGGAGCGGGACCAACACCGGGGAGCTGTTTTTT.

The rearrangement joins TRBV7-9 to TRBJ2-3, with D tentatively TRBD2 (5 bases). Looked up from germline, CDR1 is SEHNR and CDR2 is FQNEAQ (reference sequence). This CDR3 contains 13 residues. Trimming took 10 bases from V and 7 from J, leaving 18 bases between them. Here the CDR3 DNA reads TGTGCCACCAGAGGTGGGGAGAGAAATACGCAGTATTTT. It codes for CATRGGERNTQYF.

The V gene is TRBV6-5, the J gene TRBJ2-2; D is unclear. Germline V lookup: CDR1 MNHEY, CDR2 SVGAGI. V was clipped by 5 bases and J by 2 bases, with 6 bases between them. CDR3 length: 13 amino acids. The CDR3 DNA follows: TGTGCCAGCAGTCTCCTAAACACCGGGGAGCTGTTTTTT. It translates to CASSLLNTGELFF.

This chain joins TRBV10-2 and TRBJ2-5; no reliable D call. CDR3 size: 13 residues. The V and J ends lost 8 bases and 5 bases respectively, with 15 bases between them. Germline V CDR1 and CDR2: WSHSY, SAAADI. CDR3 sequence: CASSEARRETQYF. For the CDR3, the DNA is TGCGCCAGCTCTGAGGCCCGACGGGAGACCCAGTACTTC.

A single count supports this clone. The chain carries TRBV18 and TRBJ2-7; D is perhaps TRBD1 or TRBD2 (5 bases each). Germline V gene sequence: CDR1 KGHSH, CDR2 LQKENI. Trimming left V 6 bases short and J 7 bases short, with 16 bases between. The CDR3 sequence is 13 residues long. In DNA form, the CDR3 reads TGTGCCAGCTCGCCGAGGGGTTTTGGAGAGCAGTACTTC. It specifies CASSPRGFGEQYF.

Note on this clone: This specimen includes other DNA sequences encoding the same CDR3. The chain joins TRBV9 to TRBJ2-7, with 8 bases matching TRBD1. This CDR3 contains 13 residues. Germline CDR1 SGDLS, CDR2 YYNGEE. The V gene end was trimmed by 2 bases and the J gene end by 7 bases; junction bases not matched to a gene: 5. For the CDR3, the DNA is TGTGCCAGCAGCGTTCAGGGGGCGGGGGAGCAGTACTTC. This codes for CASSVQGAGEQYF.

The V and J genes are TRBV7-8 and TRBJ2-7, with D possibly matching TRBD2 (5 bases). Germline V gene data show CDR1 as SGHVS and CDR2 as FQNEAQ. The V end lost 5 bases, the J end lost 5 bases, and 13 bases lay between the germline ends. The CDR3 has 13 residues. This chain's CDR3 is CASSPRAGNEQYF. The DNA of the CDR3 is TGTGCCAGCAGCCCGAGGGCCGGGAACGAGCAGTACTTC.

V usage is TRBV5-1 and J usage is TRBJ1-1; D gene ambiguous. V lost 1 base to trimming and J lost 8 bases, with 6 bases between them. There are 11 residues in the CDR3. The V gene's germline CDR1 is SGHRS and CDR2 YFSETQ. This CDR3 reads CASSLSGEAFF. The CDR3 DNA is TGCGCCAGCAGCTTGTCTGGAGAAGCTTTCTTT. Supplemented by reference TRBV5-1 and TRBJ1-1, the full variable domain reads KAGVTQTPRYLIKTRGQQVTLSCSPISGHRSVSWYQQTPGQGLQFLFEYFSETQRNKGNFPGRFSGRQFSNSRSEMNVSTLELGDSALYLCASSLSGEAFFGQGTRLTVV.

The chain links TRBV19 to TRBJ1-2; perhaps TRBD1 as D (5 bases). Trimming cost V 5 bases and J 8 bases, with 15 bases left between them. This CDR3 comprises 13 residues. CDR1 is LNHDA, CDR2 SQIVND, per germline (reference sequence). The CDR3 nucleotides read TGTGCCAGTAGTCATAAAGGGGTAGGAGGCTACACCTTC. This sequence encodes CASSHKGVGGYTF.

This clone was seen more than once but under ten times. The chain links TRBV11-2 to TRBJ2-7, with 7 bases aligning to TRBD1. With V trimmed by 1 base and J by 2 bases, 2 bases remained unmatched. The CDR3 spans 14 residues. Looked up from germline, CDR1 is SGHAT and CDR2 is FQNNGV. CDR3 amino acids: CASSLVGQTYEQYF. CDR3 nucleotide sequence: TGTGCCAGCAGCTTAGTGGGACAGACCTACGAGCAGTACTTC. Drawing the rest from reference TRBV11-2 and TRBJ2-7, the complete variable domain is EAGVAQSPRYKIIEKRQSVAFWCNPISGHATLYWYQQILGQGPKLLIQFQNNGVVDDSQLPKDRFSAERLKGVDSTLKIQPAKLEDSAVYLCASSLVGQTYEQYFGPGTRLTVT.

This clone came up once. V usage is TRBV10-3 and J usage is TRBJ1-1; D uncertain. V shed 2 bases and J shed 0 bases, with 7 bases lying between them. Germline CDR1 reads ENHRY; CDR2 reads SYGVKD. The CDR3 sequence is 14 residues long. This CDR3 reads CAISELGMNTEAFF. CDR3 in DNA: TGTGCCATCAGTGAGCTGGGGATGAACACTGAAGCTTTCTTT.

The rearrangement joins TRBV7-9 to TRBJ1-1, with 8 bases that match TRBD1. The germline CDR1 and CDR2 sequences are SEHNR and FQNEAQ (reference sequence). The CDR3 loop spans 15 amino acids. V lost 5 bases and J lost 4; bases outside the gene matches: 9. CDR3 DNA sequence: TGTGCCAGCAGCGCCCTAAGGGACAGGAGCACTGAAGCTTTCTTT. It translates to CASSALRDRSTEAFF.

The V call is TRBV2, the J call TRBJ1-5; maybe TRBD1 (5 bases). V was trimmed by 5 bases and J by 3 bases, leaving 8 bases between them. The germline V gene encodes CDR1 SNHLY and CDR2 FYNNEI. The CDR3 consists of 13 residues. CDR3 sequence reads: CASSPGANQPQHF. Written as DNA, the CDR3 is TGTGCCAGCAGTCCCGGGGCCAATCAGCCCCAGCATTTT. Based on the CDR3 plus reference TRBV2 and TRBJ1-5, the full variable domain is EPEVTQTPSHQVTQMGQEVILRCVPISNHLYFYWYRQILGQKVEFLVSFYNNEISEKSEIFDDQFSVERPDGSNFTLKIRSTKLEDSAMYFCASSPGANQPQHFGDGTRLSIL.

This clone appeared a few times. One end of the junction does not line up with germline, which may come from a read error. CDR3 nucleotides: TGCGCCAGCAGCGACGGGACCCACGAGCAGTACTTC. Amino acids: CASSDGTHEQYF. The V gene is TRBV11-2, the J gene TRBJ2-7; D is possibly TRBD1 or TRBD2 (5 bases each). Germline CDR1 SGHAT, CDR2 FQNNGV. CDR3 length: 12 amino acids.

V and J are TRBV10-3 and TRBJ1-1; D gene uncertain. The CDR3 runs 14 residues. Trimming stripped 2 bases from V and 2 bases from J, with 9 bases between. Germline assignment: CDR1 ENHRY and CDR2 SYGVKD. The CDR3 protein is CAISEGVRNTEAFF. The CDR3 bases are TGTGCCATCAGTGAGGGGGTGCGCAACACTGAAGCTTTCTTT.

V gene TRBV6-5 combines with J gene TRBJ1-2; 7 nucleotides align to TRBD1. The CDR3 is made up of 15 amino acids. CDR1 and CDR2 from the germline V gene are MNHEY and SVGAGI. J was trimmed by 2 bases and V by 2 bases; bases with no gene match: 5. DNA of the CDR3: TGTGCCAGCAGTTACGGGGGACAGTCCAACTATGGCTACACCTTC. Translation: CASSYGGQSNYGYTF.

The V gene is TRBV27, the J gene TRBJ1-1; D unresolved. There are 13 residues in the CDR3. Germline CDR1 MNHEY, CDR2 SMNVEV (reference sequence). V lost 3 bases and J 1 base, leaving 6 bases between the germline ends. CDR3 in amino acids: CASSFGPNTEAFF. The CDR3 bases are TGTGCCAGCAGTTTTGGGCCGAACACTGAAGCTTTCTTT.

In its sample, this clone was seen once. The gene calls are TRBV28 and TRBJ1-2, with 8 bases fitting TRBD1. The CDR3 consists of 13 residues. Germline CDR1 reads MDHEN; CDR2 reads SYDVKM. The J segment lost 3 bases and the V segment lost 7 bases, leaving 4 bases of the junction unmatched. Here the CDR3 reads CASNQGADYGYTF. DNA of the CDR3: TGTGCCAGCAATCAGGGGGCGGACTATGGCTACACCTTC.

The rearrangement links TRBV6-1 to TRBJ2-3; D is perhaps TRBD2 (5 bases). V lost 1 base to trimming and J lost 4 bases, with 9 bases between them. This CDR3 comprises 14 residues. Per the germline V gene, CDR1 is MNHNS and CDR2 is SASEGT. CDR3 sequence: CASSEGLRADTQYF. The CDR3 DNA reads TGTGCCAGCAGTGAAGGACTGAGGGCAGATACGCAGTATTTT.

This rearrangement joins TRBV27 to TRBJ2-7, with TRBD1 matching 9 bases. The CDR3 is 13 residues long. V lost 4 bases and J lost 4; bases outside the gene matches: 2. Germline CDR1 and CDR2: MNHEY and SMNVEV (reference sequence). The CDR3 DNA follows: TGTGCCAGCAGTTCGGGACAGGGATACGAGCAGTACTTC. Translated: CASSSGQGYEQYF.